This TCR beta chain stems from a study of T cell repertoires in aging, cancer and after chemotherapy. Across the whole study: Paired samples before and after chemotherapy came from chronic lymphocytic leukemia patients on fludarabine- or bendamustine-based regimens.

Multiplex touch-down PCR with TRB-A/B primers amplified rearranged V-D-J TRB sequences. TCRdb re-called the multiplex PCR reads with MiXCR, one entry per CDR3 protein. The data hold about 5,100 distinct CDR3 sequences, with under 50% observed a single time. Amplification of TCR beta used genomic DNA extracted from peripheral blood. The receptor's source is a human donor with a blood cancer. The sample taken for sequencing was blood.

CDR3 loop: CASSPGTSHYNEQFF. Written as DNA, the CDR3 is TGTGCCAGCAGCCCCGGGACTAGCCATTACAATGAGCAGTTCTTC. V gene TRBV7-9 combines with J gene TRBJ2-1; TRBD2 agrees at 9 bases. Germline V CDR1 and CDR2: SEHNR, FQNEAQ (reference sequence). Losses at the gene ends were 5 bases for V and 4 bases for J; bases not matched to a gene: 6. CDR3 length: 15 residues. The variable domain in full, completed from reference TRBV7-9 and TRBJ2-1, reads DTGVSQNPRHKITKRGQNVTFRCDPISEHNRLYWYRQTLGQGPEFLTYFQNEAQLEKSRLLSDRFSAERPKGSFSTLEIQRTEQGDSAMYLCASSPGTSHYNEQFFGPGTRLTVL.